The clone carrying this TCR beta chain was seen a handful of times. Its specificity is unknown. Germline V lookup: CDR1 SGHAT, CDR2 FQNNGV. V was cut by 1 base and J by 2 bases, with 20 bases left in between. The CDR3 runs to 18 residues. The data were obtained in a study of beta chain features in type 1 diabetes. Study-level information: Sorted cell examination encompassed 100 million to 110 million cells across all samples. Study-level findings and limits: Naive, central memory and Treg TCRB repertoires seemed to resemble each other more closely in patients than they did in healthy donors.

The isolated RNA, all of it, was reverse transcribed, so expressed TCRB transcripts were what got sequenced. The repertoire was sequenced with immunoSEQ multiplex PCR; TCRdb's copy has only in-frame clones and lacks some. The sample shows a few hundred thousand clones, around 13% of them seen only once. Each of the CD4+ naive, central memory, regulatory and stem cell-like memory populations was sorted via CD45RO/CCR7/CD25/CD127/CD95/CD27. The clonotype was recovered from a man under 40 in good health. V usage is TRBV11-2 and J usage is TRBJ2-5, with a possible D match to TRBD1 (6 bases). The sample taken for sequencing was central memory CD4+ T cells from blood. As DNA, the CDR3 is TGTGCCAGCAGCTTAGCTGGGTGGGACAACGGGAAGCAAGAGACCCAGTACTTC. Protein: CASSLAGWDNGKQETQYF. The complete variable domain, with remaining parts taken from reference TRBV11-2 and TRBJ2-5, reads EAGVAQSPRYKIIEKRQSVAFWCNPISGHATLYWYQQILGQGPKLLIQFQNNGVVDDSQLPKDRFSAERLKGVDSTLKIQPAKLEDSAVYLCASSLAGWDNGKQETQYFGPGTRLLVL.